This T cell receptor beta chain was recorded in a study of cytomegalovirus exposure and HLA in healthy donors. Notes on the study in general: In vitro work confirmed that a few CMV-associated chains recognize CMV antigens. The study recorded 150 to 200 TCR beta chains that were cytomegalovirus-associated.

With regard to this clone: Antigen unknown.

CDR1 is SGHRS, CDR2 YFSETQ, per germline. The V end lost 5 bases, the J end lost 0 bases, and 8 bases lay between the germline ends. This CDR3 has 13 residues. Libraries were prepared by immunoSEQ multiplex PCR; TCRdb keeps only in-frame clonotypes and omits some of them. The sample includes around 34,000 clones, 90% to 95% of them seen just once. Input material: PBMCs. The source of this sequence is a man aged 18 to 29 in good health and CMV-seronegative. The chain is built from TRBV5-1 and TRBJ1-1; D might be TRBD1 (5 bases). CDR3 sequence (DNA): TGCGCCAGCAGTCAGGGTTTGAACACTGAAGCTTTCTTT. Its protein product is CASSQGLNTEAFF.